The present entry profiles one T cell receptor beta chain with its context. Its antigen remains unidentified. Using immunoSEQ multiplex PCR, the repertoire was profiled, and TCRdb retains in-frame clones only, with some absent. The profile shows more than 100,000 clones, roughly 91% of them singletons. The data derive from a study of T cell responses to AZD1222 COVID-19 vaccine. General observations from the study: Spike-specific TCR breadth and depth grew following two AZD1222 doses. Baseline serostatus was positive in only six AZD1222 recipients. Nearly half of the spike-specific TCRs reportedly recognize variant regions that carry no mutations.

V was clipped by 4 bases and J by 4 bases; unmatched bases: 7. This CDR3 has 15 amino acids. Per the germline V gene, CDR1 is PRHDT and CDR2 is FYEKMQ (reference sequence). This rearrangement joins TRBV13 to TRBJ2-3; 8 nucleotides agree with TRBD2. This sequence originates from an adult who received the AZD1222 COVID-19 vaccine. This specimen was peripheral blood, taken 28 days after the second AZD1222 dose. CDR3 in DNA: TGTGCCAGCAGCTCGCGGGGGGCCTTAGCAGATACGCAGTATTTT. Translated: CASSSRGALADTQYF. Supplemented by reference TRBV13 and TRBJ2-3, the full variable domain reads AAGVIQSPRHLIKEKRETATLKCYPIPRHDTVYWYQQGPGQDPQFLISFYEKMQSDKGSIPDRFSAQQFSDYHSELNMSSLELGDSALYFCASSSRGALADTQYFGPGTRLTVL.